This T cell receptor (beta chain) comes out of a study of T cell responses to AZD1222 COVID-19 vaccine. Broader study findings: Spike as a whole was targeted by vaccine-associated CD4 TCRs, dominant at 160-218 and 743-854.

This clone came up once. The antigen is unknown. Measured with immunoSEQ multiplex PCR; TCRdb has only the in-frame clones, and not every one. The sample has 15,000 to 20,000 clones, 84% seen once. The sample in question was peripheral blood, obtained 28 days after the second AZD1222 dose. The clonotype was recovered from an adult who received the AZD1222 COVID-19 vaccine.

The CDR3 coding sequence is TGTGCCAGCAGTATTTGGACCGTTCGGAGCAATCAGCCCCAGCATTTT. It translates to CASSIWTVRSNQPQHF. The chain recombines TRBV28 with TRBJ1-5, with unresolved D. From germline, CDR1 is MDHEN and CDR2 SYDVKM. Trimming took off 5 bases at V and 1 base at J, with 15 bases between the two ends. This CDR3 has 16 amino acids.